The 8 T cell receptor beta chains presented below share a single source sample, sequenced in a study of T cells in Graves' hyperthyroidism and ophthalmopathy. Regions amplified from RNA transcripts were the TCR beta CDR3 regions. The HTBI primer set served for first-round RT-PCR of the TCR CDR3. Each CDR3 protein is one row after TCRdb ran MiXCR on the multiplex PCR reads. The sample includes about 380,000 distinct CDR3 sequences, roughly 18% of them seen just once. The sequencing input was blood. The receptors come from a man younger than 35 with Graves' ophthalmopathy.

The chain links TRBV9 to TRBJ2-1; D ambiguous. The V end lost 3 bases, the J end lost 3 bases, and 13 bases lay between the germline ends. Per the germline V gene, CDR1 is SGDLS and CDR2 is YYNGEE. CDR3 size: 15 residues. The DNA for the CDR3 is TGTGCCAGCAGCGAGAGAACAGTAAACTACAATGAGCAGTTCTTC. It yields the protein CASSERTVNYNEQFF.

The chain is built from TRBV28 and TRBJ2-7; 7 bases are a match to TRBD2. CDR3 length: 15 amino acids. V shed 7 bases, J shed 5 bases, and the junction held 14 bases outside the gene matches. Germline V gene lookup returns CDR1 MDHEN and CDR2 SYDVKM. CDR3 sequence (DNA): TGTGCCAGCAAACCACGAACAGCGGGGTTGCACGAGCAGTACTTC. Translated, it gives CASKPRTAGLHEQYF.

The rearrangement joins TRBV19 to TRBJ2-3, with 10 bases lining up with TRBD2. Germline lookup yields CDR1 LNHDA and CDR2 SQIVND (reference sequence). CDR3 size: 17 residues. V lost 5 bases to trimming and J lost 2 bases; unmatched junction nucleotides: 10. The CDR3 DNA follows: TGTGCCAGTAGTGACCGGCTAGCGGGGGTACACACAGATACGCAGTATTTT. Translating gives CASSDRLAGVHTDTQYF. The full variable domain, its missing parts supplied by reference TRBV19 and TRBJ2-3, is DGGITQSPKYLFRKEGQNVTLSCEQNLNHDAMYWYRQDPGQGLRLIYYSQIVNDFQKGDIAEGYSVSREKKESFPLTVTSAQKNPTAFYLCASSDRLAGVHTDTQYFGPGTRLTVL.

This clonotype has more than one count but fewer than ten. The rearrangement uses TRBV19 and TRBJ1-2, with 11 bases lining up with TRBD1. The CDR3 has 15 residues. With V trimmed by 4 bases and J by 4 bases, 5 bases remained unmatched. Per germline, CDR1 LNHDA and CDR2 SQIVND (reference sequence). CDR3 nucleotide sequence: TGTGCCAGTAGTACCGGACAGGGGGCGCGCTATGGCTACACCTTC. It translates to CASSTGQGARYGYTF. Variable domain in full (rest from reference TRBV19 and TRBJ1-2): DGGITQSPKYLFRKEGQNVTLSCEQNLNHDAMYWYRQDPGQGLRLIYYSQIVNDFQKGDIAEGYSVSREKKESFPLTVTSAQKNPTAFYLCASSTGQGARYGYTFGSGTRLTVV.

This clonotype occurred a few times. A junction boundary mismatches the germline segment, possibly from a read error. The chain's CDR3 is CSARVLGYGYIF. CDR3 nucleotides: TGCAGTGCTAGAGTTTTGGGATACGGCTACATCTTC. This chain uses TRBV20-1 with TRBJ1-2; D is uncertain. CDR1 and CDR2 from the germline V gene are DFQATT and SNEGSKA (reference sequence). The CDR3 consists of 12 residues.

The chain is built from TRBV5-1 and TRBJ1-1, with 10 bases matching TRBD1. Trimming at V came to 5 bases and at J to 7 bases, leaving 8 bases not matched to a gene. The CDR3 extends over 14 amino acids. Germline V gene lookup returns CDR1 SGHRS and CDR2 YFSETQ. The chain's CDR3 is CASSRGTGANEAFF. The CDR3 DNA is TGCGCCAGCAGTAGGGGGACAGGGGCGAATGAAGCTTTCTTT.

The table lists this clonotype with many counts. The chain couples TRBV2 to TRBJ1-2, with D perhaps TRBD1 (5 bases). Germline CDR1 and CDR2: SNHLY and FYNNEI. This CDR3 is built from 14 residues. Trimming stripped 5 bases from V and 6 bases from J, with 16 bases between. The CDR3 loop is CASSTSGRVDGYTF. In DNA form, the CDR3 reads TGTGCCAGCAGTACCAGTGGCAGGGTTGATGGCTACACCTTC.

There are many counts of this clonotype. This rearrangement joins TRBV2 to TRBJ1-6, with TRBD1 matching over 9 bases. The CDR3 consists of 14 residues. V shed 10 bases, J shed 6 bases, and the junction held 7 bases outside the gene matches. Per germline, CDR1 SNHLY and CDR2 FYNNEI. The CDR3 spells CATPGQGINSPLHF. DNA of the CDR3: TGTGCCACCCCGGGACAGGGAATTAATTCACCCCTCCACTTT.